This T cell receptor beta chain was identified during a study of blood T cell repertoires in COVID-19. The trim removed 4 bases at V and 5 bases at J, leaving 7 bases unmatched. The CDR3 runs 15 residues. Germline CDR1 reads SGHRS; CDR2 reads YFSETQ. Profiled with immunoSEQ multiplex PCR; TCRdb holds only in-frame clones, not every one. The top ten hold approximately 4.4% of the sample, which has 150,000 or so clones, around four fifths seen once. Across about 22 US areas, participants ranged in age from about 18 to 100 years. The genes are TRBV5-1 and TRBJ1-4; 8 positions agree with TRBD1. The sequence derives from a woman aged 45 to 65 who had recovered from COVID-19. The sequenced sample consisted of PBMCs or T cells enriched from blood (not recorded which). The CDR3 DNA follows: TGCGCCAGCAGCCCGGTGCAGGGGGCGAATGAAAAACTGTTTTTT. It codes for CASSPVQGANEKLFF.